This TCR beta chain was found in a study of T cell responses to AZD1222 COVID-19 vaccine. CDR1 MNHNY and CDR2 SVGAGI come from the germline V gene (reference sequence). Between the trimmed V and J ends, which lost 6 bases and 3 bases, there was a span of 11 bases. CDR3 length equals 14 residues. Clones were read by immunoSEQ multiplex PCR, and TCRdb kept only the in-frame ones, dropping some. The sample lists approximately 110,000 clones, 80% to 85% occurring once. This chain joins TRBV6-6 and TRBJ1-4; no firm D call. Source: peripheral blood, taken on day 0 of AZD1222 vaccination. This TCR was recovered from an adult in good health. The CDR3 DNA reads TGTGCCAGCAGAAACGGGGAATCTAATGAAAAACTGTTTTTT. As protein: CASRNGESNEKLFF.